This is a list of T cell receptor delta chains from one sample in a study of gamma-delta chains in newborns, infants, children. TCRdb re-identified clones in the reads via CATT. The repertoire holds 10,000 to 13,000 delta-chain clones, with about 8.2% as singletons. Sequenced: blood. These receptors were obtained from a child who was a newborn, infant or young child, either healthy, febrile or measles-vaccinated (not recorded which). CDR3s include the opening cysteine and the closing phenylalanine or tryptophan. The order of the fields is J gene, V gene, D gene, clone size, CDR3 protein, CDR3 DNA. A D gene is named only where the DNA matches it firmly. Rows may omit the clone size; those that give it use once, few, many or a size class.

TRDJ3 TRDV2 TRDD3 few CACDHSGGSWDTRQMFF TGTGCCTGTGACCACTCTGGGGGATCCTGGGACACCCGACAGATGTTTTTC
TRDJ1 TRDV2 TRDD3 - CACDTVQGDTPDKLIF TGTGCCTGTGACACCGTACAGGGGGATACCCCCGATAAACTCATCTTT
TRDJ1 TRDV2 - - CACDALTGTYTDKLIF TGTGCCTGTGACGCACTCACCGGGACGTACACCGATAAACTCATCTTT
TRDJ3 TRDV2 - - CACAHVAGSSWDTRQMFF TGTGCCTGTGCCCACGTAGCTGGAAGCTCCTGGGACACCCGACAGATGTTTTTC
TRDJ1 TRDV2 - few CACDTTGRSDKLIF TGTGCCTGTGACACGACTGGGCGATCCGATAAACTCATCTTT
TRDJ1 TRDV2 - few CACDTVGTYDKLIF TGTGCCTGTGACACCGTTGGGACCTACGATAAACTCATCTTT
TRDJ1 TRDV1 - few CALGDSSSSFPPYTDKLIF TGTGCTCTTGGGGACAGCAGTAGTAGTTTCCCGCCTTACACCGATAAACTCATCTTT
TRDJ1 TRDV1 TRDD3 few CALLYWGISTDKLIF TGTGCTCTTCTTTACTGGGGGATAAGTACCGATAAACTCATCTTT
TRDJ2 TRAV29/DV5 - few CAASAVRVPLKSYYPLTAQLFF TGTGCAGCAAGCGCGGTCCGAGTACCGCTAAAGTCCTACTATCCTTTGACAGCACAACTCTTCTTT
TRDJ1 TRDV2 TRDD3 few CACDPLGDTRENTDKLIF TGTGCCTGTGACCCTCTGGGGGATACGCGAGAGAACACCGATAAACTCATCTTT
TRDJ1 TRDV2 TRDD3 - CACDTLVLGDTKGTDKLIF TGTGCCTGTGACACCTTGGTACTGGGGGATACAAAGGGGACCGATAAACTCATCTTT
TRDJ2 TRDV2 TRDD3 medium-sized CACDTVLGDTRGTAQLFF TGTGCCTGTGACACCGTACTGGGGGATACGCGGGGAACAGCACAACTCTTCTTT
TRDJ1 TRDV2 TRDD3 few CACDSVTGGDTDKLIF TGTGCCTGTGACTCGGTTACTGGGGGAGACACCGATAAACTCATCTTT
TRDJ1 TRDV1 - - CALGGPWGWGVYTDKLIF TGTGCTCTTGGAGGGCCATGGGGGTGGGGGGTATACACCGATAAACTCATCTTT
TRDJ3 TRDV2 TRDD3 - CACDTLLGDWDTRQMFF TGTGCCTGTGACACCCTACTGGGGGACTGGGACACCCGACAGATGTTTTTC
TRDJ1 TRDV2 TRDD3 - CACDTLTGGSPINTDKLIF TGTGCCTGTGACACTCTCACTGGGGGATCCCCAATAAACACCGATAAACTCATCTTT
TRDJ3 TRDV2 TRDD3 few CACDSWGIQSSWDTRQMFF TGTGCCTGTGACTCCTGGGGGATACAAAGCTCCTGGGACACCCGACAGATGTTTTTC
TRDJ3 TRDV2 - few CACDTGGAELQTWDTRRMFF TGTGCCTGTGACACCGGGGGGGCAGAGCTACAGACCTGGGACACCCGACGGATGTTTTTC
TRDJ3 TRDV2 TRDD3 - CACDTGGIRSEGSWDTRQMFF TGTGCCTGTGACACCGGGGGGATACGCTCCGAGGGCTCCTGGGACACCCGACAGATGTTTTTC
TRDJ1 TRDV1 - few CALGDPKLPGAYTDKLIF TGTGCTCTTGGGGACCCCAAACTCCCAGGGGCCTACACCGATAAACTCATCTTT
TRDJ1 TRDV1 TRDD3 - CALGELEVHWGIPYTDKLIF TGTGCTCTTGGGGAACTAGAAGTCCACTGGGGGATACCTTACACCGATAAACTCATCTTT
TRDJ3 TRDV2 TRDD3 - CACDTVLGDTHSSWDTRQMFF TGTGCCTGTGACACAGTACTGGGGGATACCCACAGCTCCTGGGACACCCGACAGATGTTTTTC
TRDJ1 TRDV2 TRDD3 - CACDSVGDRSTDKLIF TGTGCCTGTGACTCGGTGGGGGATCGGTCGACCGATAAACTCATCTTT
TRDJ1 TRDV1 TRDD3 few CALGELSWGMRKLIF TGTGCTCTTGGGGAACTTTCCTGGGGGATGAGGAAACTCATCTTT
TRDJ1 TRDV2 TRDD3 medium-sized CACDDVLGAESYTDKLIF TGTGCCTGTGACGACGTGCTGGGGGCCGAGAGTTACACCGATAAACTCATCTTT
TRDJ1 TRDV1 - few CALGEIPKRQGDDKLIF TGTGCTCTTGGGGAAATCCCTAAGAGGCAGGGGGACGATAAACTCATCTTT
TRDJ1 TRDV2 TRDD3 few CACDTVGGGYAGSYTDKLIF TGTGCCTGTGACACCGTCGGTGGGGGATACGCAGGATCATACACCGATAAACTCATCTTT
TRDJ3 TRDV2 TRDD3 large CACDTAGGYSWDTRQMFF TGTGCCTGTGACACCGCTGGGGGATACTCCTGGGACACCCGACAGATGTTTTTC
TRDJ2 TRDV2 TRDD3 few CACGTVGGYALTAQLFF TGTGCCTGTGGCACCGTTGGGGGATACGCTTTGACAGCACAACTCTTCTTT
TRDJ3 TRDV2 - medium-sized CACDTVLGPSWDTRQMFF TGTGCCTGTGACACCGTACTGGGTCCATCCTGGGACACCCGACAGATGTTTTTC
TRDJ1 TRDV2 TRDD3 few CACVFLGDSADKLIF TGTGCCTGTGTCTTTCTGGGGGATTCGGCCGATAAACTCATCTTT
TRDJ3 TRDV2 TRDD3 medium-sized CACDTVSGDTPSWDTRQMFF TGTGCCTGTGACACTGTCTCGGGGGATACCCCCTCCTGGGACACCCGACAGATGTTTTTC
TRDJ1 TRDV2 - medium-sized CACDVLPPGISDKLIF TGTGCCTGTGACGTCCTTCCACCGGGGATATCCGATAAACTCATCTTT
TRDJ3 TRDV1 TRDD3 - CALGEGIPNHLLGDPAMSWDTRQMFF TGTGCTCTTGGGGAAGGTATTCCTAATCACCTACTGGGGGATCCCGCGATGTCCTGGGACACCCGACAGATGTTTTTC
TRDJ3 TRDV2 TRDD3 medium-sized CACDSVLGESSWDTRQMFF TGTGCCTGTGACTCGGTACTGGGGGAAAGCTCCTGGGACACCCGACAGATGTTTTTC
TRDJ1 TRDV3 TRDD2 - CAFAFLRAGVLYTDKLIF TGTGCCTTCGCCTTCCTACGGGCTGGGGTACTGTACACCGATAAACTCATCTTT
TRDJ1 TRDV1 - few CALGERPPLGLIF TGTGCTCTTGGGGAACGCCCCCCCCTGGGACTCATCTTT
TRDJ1 TRDV1 - - CALQHRPSRRELIF TGTGCTCTTCAACATCGGCCTTCCCGAAGAGAACTCATCTTT
TRDJ1 TRDV2 TRDD3 few CACDTLGDRDKLIF TGTGCCTGTGACACGCTGGGGGATAGAGATAAACTCATCTTT
TRDJ1 TRDV1 TRDD3 - CALGERILRAPWGIGGYTDKLIF TGTGCTCTTGGGGAAAGGATCTTACGTGCCCCCTGGGGGATAGGGGGGTACACCGATAAACTCATCTTT
TRDJ1 TRDV1 TRDD2 - CALGDRIFPTTPSYTDKLIF TGTGCTCTTGGGGACCGCATTTTTCCTACTACTCCATCGTACACCGATAAACTCATCTTT
TRDJ1 TRDV2 - few CACDTVGSAPRVYTDKLIF TGTGCCTGTGACACCGTGGGATCCGCCCCCCGGGTGTACACCGATAAACTCATCTTT
TRDJ1 TRDV2 - medium-sized CACEALVYTDKLIF TGTGCCTGTGAAGCCTTGGTCTACACCGATAAACTCATCTTT
TRDJ2 TRDV2 TRDD3 few CACDTLGILGDTPRAAQLFF TGTGCCTGTGACACTTTGGGGATACTGGGGGATACGCCCAGGGCAGCACAACTCTTCTTT
TRDJ1 TRDV2 TRDD3 - CACDPLLGDTPTDKLIF TGTGCCTGTGACCCCTTACTGGGGGATACGCCCACCGATAAACTCATCTTC